These 14 T cell receptor beta chains were sequenced from one sample in a study of cytomegalovirus exposure and HLA in healthy donors. Amplification used 60 Vbeta primers and 13 Jbeta primers. TCRdb keeps only in-frame clones here, not all; method: immunoSEQ multiplex PCR. The sample carries 140,000 to 150,000 clones, roughly 80% recorded once. Sample: PBMCs. These receptors were obtained from a woman in her twenties or thirties in good health and CMV-seronegative.

This chain uses TRBV7-9 with TRBJ2-3; 7 nucleotides line up with TRBD1. The CDR3 loop spans 14 amino acids. Trimming removed 5 bases from V and 2 bases from J; junction bases left unmatched: 4. Germline V CDR1 and CDR2: SEHNR, FQNEAQ (reference sequence). CDR3 amino acids: CASSPGQITDTQYF. CDR3 bases: TGTGCCAGCAGCCCGGGACAGATCACAGATACGCAGTATTTT.

This chain joins TRBV28 and TRBJ2-1; no clear D gene. V was pared by 2 bases and J by 0 bases, with 14 bases between. This CDR3 has 17 amino acids. Per germline, CDR1 MDHEN and CDR2 SYDVKM. CDR3: CASSLRLLRSSYNEQFF. The CDR3 DNA reads TGTGCCAGCAGTTTACGGCTCCTTCGGAGCTCCTACAATGAGCAGTTCTTC. Filled out from reference TRBV28 and TRBJ2-1, the complete variable domain reads DVKVTQSSRYLVKRTGEKVFLECVQDMDHENMFWYRQDPGLGLRLIYFSYDVKMKEKGDIPEGYSVSREKKERFSLILESASTNQTSMYLCASSLRLLRSSYNEQFFGPGTRLTVL.

About this clone itself: Additional DNA sequences in this sample encode the identical CDR3. This chain uses TRBV5-1 with TRBJ2-3; perhaps TRBD2 as D (5 bases). V lost 4 bases, J lost 3 bases, and 6 bases lay in between. From germline, CDR1 is SGHRS and CDR2 YFSETQ. The CDR3 extends over 12 amino acids. CDR3 bases: TGCGCCAGCAGCGAGGGAACAGATACGCAGTATTTT. It specifies CASSEGTDTQYF. The full variable domain, rest sourced from reference TRBV5-1 and TRBJ2-3, is KAGVTQTPRYLIKTRGQQVTLSCSPISGHRSVSWYQQTPGQGLQFLFEYFSETQRNKGNFPGRFSGRQFSNSRSEMNVSTLELGDSALYLCASSEGTDTQYFGPGTRLTVL.

The V and J genes are TRBV18 and TRBJ2-3, with unresolved D. The CDR3 loop spans 14 amino acids. Germline CDR1 reads KGHSH; CDR2 reads LQKENI. Deletions cut 3 bases from V and 5 bases from J, with 12 bases between. The CDR3 loop is CASSPASRGDTQYF. In DNA, the CDR3 is TGTGCCAGCTCACCGGCTAGTAGAGGAGATACGCAGTATTTT.

The chain uses TRBV28 and TRBJ1-5; D gene unclear. The CDR3 loop spans 14 amino acids. Germline lookup yields CDR1 MDHEN and CDR2 SYDVKM. V was trimmed by 3 bases and J by 6 bases, leaving 12 bases between them. CDR3 bases: TGTGCCAGCAGTTTTCGGATAGCTGGTCAGCCCCAGCATTTT. It specifies CASSFRIAGQPQHF.

A remark on this clone: At the DNA level, this CDR3 is encoded by other sequences in the same sample as well. CDR3 in DNA: TGTGCCAGCTCACCCGACAGGGCGGATGAAAAACTGTTTTTT. Translated, it gives CASSPDRADEKLFF. The J gene is TRBJ1-4, the V gene TRBV18; 7 bases are shared with TRBD1. Germline CDR1 KGHSH, CDR2 LQKENI. Germline trimming cut 3 bases from V and 6 bases from J; bases unmatched to any gene: 4. The CDR3 has 14 amino acids.

V is TRBV28 and J is TRBJ1-1; possible D gene TRBD1, 5 bases. Per the germline V gene, CDR1 is MDHEN and CDR2 is SYDVKM. The CDR3 has 14 residues. V was pared by 3 bases and J by 1 base, with 9 bases between. DNA for the CDR3: TGTGCCAGCAGTTTTAGGGGCAGGAACACTGAAGCTTTCTTT. Translation gives CASSFRGRNTEAFF.

This clone appeared once. The genes are TRBV27 and TRBJ2-7; a weak D match, TRBD1 (6 bases). The CDR3 runs 13 residues. CDR1 is MNHEY, CDR2 SMNVEV, per germline (reference sequence). V was pared by 5 bases and J by 3 bases, with 11 bases between. CDR3 protein: CASSLGQLYEQYF. Here the CDR3 DNA reads TGTGCCAGCAGTCTTGGACAGCTCTACGAGCAGTACTTC.

This clone was seen once. The chain recombines TRBV30 with TRBJ1-5; D not resolved. There are 13 residues in the CDR3. Germline CDR1 is GTSNPN and CDR2 is SVGIG (reference sequence). The V gene lost 2 bases and the J gene lost 3 bases, with 8 bases spanning the gap. CDR3 residues: CAWSRTFNQPQHF. The CDR3 bases are TGTGCCTGGAGTCGGACTTTCAATCAGCCCCAGCATTTT.

The CDR3 DNA reads TGTGCCAGCAGTGCCCTAGCGGGCTCCTACAATGAGCAGTTCTTC. It yields the protein CASSALAGSYNEQFF. The gene calls are TRBV6-4 and TRBJ2-1, with 8 bases matching TRBD2. Germline V gives CDR1 MRHNA, CDR2 SNTAGT. This CDR3 comprises 15 residues. V shed 4 bases, J shed 0 bases, and the junction held 2 bases outside the gene matches.

The rearrangement uses TRBV2 and TRBJ1-2, with TRBD1 identical over 10 bases. CDR1 SNHLY and CDR2 FYNNEI come from the germline V gene. V gave up 7 bases and J gave up 6 bases; unmatched junction bases: 20. The CDR3 is made up of 18 amino acids. In DNA form, the CDR3 reads TGTGCCAGCAAAGGGATACGACAGGGGGCGCAGGGCATTAATGGCTACACCTTC. Protein: CASKGIRQGAQGINGYTF.

This chain joins TRBV10-3 and TRBJ1-2; 9 bases fit TRBD1. CDR3 length: 14 residues. V shed 4 bases, J shed 3 bases, and the junction held 3 bases outside the gene matches. Germline CDR1 ENHRY, CDR2 SYGVKD. The CDR3 loop reads CAISGGQGDYGYTF. CDR3 nucleotide sequence: TGTGCCATCAGTGGGGGACAGGGAGACTATGGCTACACCTTC.

The CDR3 sequence is CASSLYRDRGLEQYF. The CDR3 nucleotides are TGTGCCAGCAGTCTTTACCGGGACAGGGGGCTCGAGCAGTACTTC. The chain carries TRBV27 and TRBJ2-7, with 12 bases aligning to TRBD1. Germline lookup yields CDR1 MNHEY and CDR2 SMNVEV (reference sequence). J lost 6 bases, V lost 5 bases, and 8 bases had no gene match. This CDR3 spans 15 amino acids.

This chain links TRBV7-3 with TRBJ1-3; possibly TRBD1 for D (6 bases). Germline CDR1 reads SGHTA; CDR2 reads FQGTGA. The CDR3 runs 14 residues. The V end was cut by 5 bases, the J end by 4 bases, with 12 bases between. CDR3 nucleotides: TGTGCCAGCAGCCTGGGGGCGCCGGGAAACACCATATATTTT. Translation gives CASSLGAPGNTIYF.